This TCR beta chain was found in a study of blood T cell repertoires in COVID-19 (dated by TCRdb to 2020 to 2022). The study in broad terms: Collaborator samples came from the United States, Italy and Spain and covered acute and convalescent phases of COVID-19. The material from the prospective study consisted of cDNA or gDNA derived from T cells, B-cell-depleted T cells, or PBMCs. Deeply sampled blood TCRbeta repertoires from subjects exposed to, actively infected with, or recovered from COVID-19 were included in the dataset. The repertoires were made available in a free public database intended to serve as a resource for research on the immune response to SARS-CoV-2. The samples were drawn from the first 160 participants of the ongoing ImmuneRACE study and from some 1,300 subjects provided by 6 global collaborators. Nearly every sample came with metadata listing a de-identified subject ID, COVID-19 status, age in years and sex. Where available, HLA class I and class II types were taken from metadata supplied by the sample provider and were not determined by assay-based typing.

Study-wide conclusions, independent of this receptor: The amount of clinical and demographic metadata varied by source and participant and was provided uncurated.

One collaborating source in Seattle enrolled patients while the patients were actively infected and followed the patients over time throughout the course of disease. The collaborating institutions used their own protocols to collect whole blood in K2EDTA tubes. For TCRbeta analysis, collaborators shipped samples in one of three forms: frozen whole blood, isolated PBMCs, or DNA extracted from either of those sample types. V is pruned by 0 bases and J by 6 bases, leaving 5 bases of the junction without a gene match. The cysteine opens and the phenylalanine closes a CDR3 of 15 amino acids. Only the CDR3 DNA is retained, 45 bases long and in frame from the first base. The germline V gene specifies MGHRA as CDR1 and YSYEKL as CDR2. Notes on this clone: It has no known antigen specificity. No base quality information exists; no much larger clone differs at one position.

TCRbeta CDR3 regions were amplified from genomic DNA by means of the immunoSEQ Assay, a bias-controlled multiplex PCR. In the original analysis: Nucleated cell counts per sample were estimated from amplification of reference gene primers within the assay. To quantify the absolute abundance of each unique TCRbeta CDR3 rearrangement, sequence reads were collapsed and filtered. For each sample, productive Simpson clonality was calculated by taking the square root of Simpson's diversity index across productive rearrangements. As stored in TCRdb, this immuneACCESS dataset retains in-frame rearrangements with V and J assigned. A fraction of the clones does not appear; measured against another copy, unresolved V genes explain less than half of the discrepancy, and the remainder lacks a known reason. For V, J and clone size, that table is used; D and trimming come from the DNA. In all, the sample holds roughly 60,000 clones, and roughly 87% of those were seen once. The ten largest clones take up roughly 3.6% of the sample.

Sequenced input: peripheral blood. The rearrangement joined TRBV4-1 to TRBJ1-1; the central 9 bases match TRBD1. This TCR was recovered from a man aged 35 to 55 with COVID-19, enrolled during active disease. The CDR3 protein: CASSQEQGALPEAFF. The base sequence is TGCGCCAGCAGCCAAGAACAGGGGGCGCTTCCTGAAGCTTTCTTT.